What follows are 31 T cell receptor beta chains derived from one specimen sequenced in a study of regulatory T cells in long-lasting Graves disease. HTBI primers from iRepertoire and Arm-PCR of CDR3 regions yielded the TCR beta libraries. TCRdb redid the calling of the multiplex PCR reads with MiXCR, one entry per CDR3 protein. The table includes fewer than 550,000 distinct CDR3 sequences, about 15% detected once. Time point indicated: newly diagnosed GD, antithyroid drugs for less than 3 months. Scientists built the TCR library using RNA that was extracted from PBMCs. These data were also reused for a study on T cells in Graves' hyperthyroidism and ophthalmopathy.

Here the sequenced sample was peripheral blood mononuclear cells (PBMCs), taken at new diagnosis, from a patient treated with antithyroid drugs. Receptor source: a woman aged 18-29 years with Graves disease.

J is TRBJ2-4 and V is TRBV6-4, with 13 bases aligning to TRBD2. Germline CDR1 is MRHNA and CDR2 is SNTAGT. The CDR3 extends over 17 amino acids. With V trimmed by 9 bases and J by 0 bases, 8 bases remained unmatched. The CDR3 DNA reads TGTGCCAGAGGGACTAGCGGGGCCCCCCTAGCCAAAAACATTCAGTACTTC. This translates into CARGTSGAPLAKNIQYF.

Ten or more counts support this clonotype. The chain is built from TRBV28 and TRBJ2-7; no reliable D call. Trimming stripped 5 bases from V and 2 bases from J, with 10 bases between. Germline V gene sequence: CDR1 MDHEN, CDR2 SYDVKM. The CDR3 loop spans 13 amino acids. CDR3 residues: CASSLPRPYEQYF. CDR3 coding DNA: TGTGCCAGCAGTCTCCCCCGGCCCTACGAGCAGTACTTC.

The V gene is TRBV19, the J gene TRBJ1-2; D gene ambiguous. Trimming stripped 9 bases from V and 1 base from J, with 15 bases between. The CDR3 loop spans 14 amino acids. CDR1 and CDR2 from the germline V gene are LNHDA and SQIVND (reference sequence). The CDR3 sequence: CASIGIGFNYGYTF. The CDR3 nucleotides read TGTGCCAGCATTGGGATTGGATTTAACTATGGCTACACCTTC.

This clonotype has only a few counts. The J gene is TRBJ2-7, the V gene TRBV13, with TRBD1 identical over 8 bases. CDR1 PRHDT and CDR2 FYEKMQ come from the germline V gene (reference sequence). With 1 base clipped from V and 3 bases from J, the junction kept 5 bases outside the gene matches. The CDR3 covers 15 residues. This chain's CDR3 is CASSLEDREVYEQYF. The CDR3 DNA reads TGTGCCAGCAGCTTAGAGGACAGGGAGGTCTACGAGCAGTACTTC. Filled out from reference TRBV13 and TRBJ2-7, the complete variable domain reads AAGVIQSPRHLIKEKRETATLKCYPIPRHDTVYWYQQGPGQDPQFLISFYEKMQSDKGSIPDRFSAQQFSDYHSELNMSSLELGDSALYFCASSLEDREVYEQYFGPGTRLTVT.

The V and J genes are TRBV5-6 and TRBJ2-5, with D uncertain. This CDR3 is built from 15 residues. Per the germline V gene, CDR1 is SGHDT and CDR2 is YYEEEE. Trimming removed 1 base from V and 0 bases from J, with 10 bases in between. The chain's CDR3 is CASSLKKVYQETQYF. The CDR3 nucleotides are TGTGCCAGCAGCTTGAAGAAGGTATACCAAGAGACCCAGTACTTC.

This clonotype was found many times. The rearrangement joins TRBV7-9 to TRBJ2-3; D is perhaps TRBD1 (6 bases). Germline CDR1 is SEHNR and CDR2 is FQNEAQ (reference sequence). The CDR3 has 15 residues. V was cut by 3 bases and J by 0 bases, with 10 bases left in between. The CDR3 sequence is CASSLSGQSTDTQYF. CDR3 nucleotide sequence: TGTGCCAGCAGCTTGTCCGGACAGAGCACAGATACGCAGTATTTT.

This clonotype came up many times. CDR3 nucleotide sequence: TGTGCCAGCCAGACTAGTTTCCCCGGGGAGCTGTTTTTT. It encodes CASQTSFPGELFF. The V call is TRBV2, the J call TRBJ2-2, with D perhaps TRBD2 (6 bases). Germline assignment: CDR1 SNHLY and CDR2 FYNNEI. Deletions cut 8 bases from V and 6 bases from J, with 13 bases between. This CDR3 has 13 amino acids.

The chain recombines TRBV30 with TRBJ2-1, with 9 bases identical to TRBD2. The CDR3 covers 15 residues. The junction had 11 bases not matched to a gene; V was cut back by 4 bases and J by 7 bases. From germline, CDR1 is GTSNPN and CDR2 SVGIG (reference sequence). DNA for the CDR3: TGTGCCTGGAATCAGCTACTAGCGGGTCCAAATGAGCAGTTCTTC. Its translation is CAWNQLLAGPNEQFF. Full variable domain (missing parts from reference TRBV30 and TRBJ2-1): SQTIHQWPATLVQPVGSPLSLECTVEGTSNPNLYWYRQAAGRGLQLLFYSVGIGQISSEVPQNLSASRPQDRQFILSSKKLLLSDSGFYLCAWNQLLAGPNEQFFGPGTRLTVL.

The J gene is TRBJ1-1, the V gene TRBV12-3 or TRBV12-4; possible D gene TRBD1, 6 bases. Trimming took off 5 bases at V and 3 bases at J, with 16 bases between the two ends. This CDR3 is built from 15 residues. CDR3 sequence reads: CASSPRGQGYTEAFF. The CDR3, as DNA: TGTGCCAGCAGTCCCCGAGGGCAGGGGTACACTGAAGCTTTCTTT.

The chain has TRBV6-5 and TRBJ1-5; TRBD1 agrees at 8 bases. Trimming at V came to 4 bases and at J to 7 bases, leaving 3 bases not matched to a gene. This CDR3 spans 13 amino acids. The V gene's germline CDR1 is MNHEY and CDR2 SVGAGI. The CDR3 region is CASSSDRAQPQHF. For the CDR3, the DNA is TGTGCCAGCAGTTCGGACAGGGCCCAGCCCCAGCATTTT.

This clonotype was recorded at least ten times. The CDR3 DNA reads as TGTGCCAGCAGTTCGGGGGGCGATGGTCAGCCCCAGCATTTT. It yields the protein CASSSGGDGQPQHF. This chain uses TRBV28 with TRBJ1-5, with D possibly being TRBD1 (6 bases). This CDR3 is 14 amino acids long. Germline V CDR1 and CDR2: MDHEN, SYDVKM. Trimming shortened V by 4 bases and J by 6 bases, and 13 bases separated the two germline ends.

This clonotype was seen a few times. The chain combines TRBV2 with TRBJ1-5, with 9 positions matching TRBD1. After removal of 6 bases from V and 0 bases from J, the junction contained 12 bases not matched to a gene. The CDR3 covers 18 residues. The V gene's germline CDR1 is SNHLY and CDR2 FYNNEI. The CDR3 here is CASSGNVDRGSSNQPQHF. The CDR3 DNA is TGTGCCAGCAGCGGAAACGTGGACAGGGGCTCTAGCAATCAGCCCCAGCATTTT.

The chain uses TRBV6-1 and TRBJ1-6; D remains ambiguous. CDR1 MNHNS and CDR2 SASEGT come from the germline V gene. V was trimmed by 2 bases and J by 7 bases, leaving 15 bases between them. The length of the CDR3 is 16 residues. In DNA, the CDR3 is TGTGCCAGCAGTGAACGGGAACCCGAATACAATTCACCCCTCCACTTT. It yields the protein CASSEREPEYNSPLHF.

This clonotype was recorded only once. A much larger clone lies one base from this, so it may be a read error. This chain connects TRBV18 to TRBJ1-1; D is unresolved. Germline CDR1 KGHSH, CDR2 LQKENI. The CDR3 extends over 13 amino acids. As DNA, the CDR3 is TGTGCCAGCTCACTGCAGGAGGCCACTGAAGCTCTCTTT. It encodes CASSLQEATEALF.

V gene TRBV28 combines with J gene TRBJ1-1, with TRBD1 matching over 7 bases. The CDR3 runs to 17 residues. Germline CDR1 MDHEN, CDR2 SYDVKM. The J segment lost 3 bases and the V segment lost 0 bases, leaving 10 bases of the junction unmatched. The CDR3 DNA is TGTGCCAGCAGTTTATGGGCGTTTACCGGGACAGACACTGAAGCTTTCTTT. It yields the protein CASSLWAFTGTDTEAFF.

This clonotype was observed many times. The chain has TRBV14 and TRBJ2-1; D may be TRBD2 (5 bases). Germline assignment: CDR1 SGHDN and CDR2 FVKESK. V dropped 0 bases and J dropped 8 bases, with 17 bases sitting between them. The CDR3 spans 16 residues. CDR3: CASSQEGEGVGDEQFF. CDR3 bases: TGTGCCAGCAGCCAAGAGGGAGAGGGTGTCGGCGATGAGCAGTTCTTC.

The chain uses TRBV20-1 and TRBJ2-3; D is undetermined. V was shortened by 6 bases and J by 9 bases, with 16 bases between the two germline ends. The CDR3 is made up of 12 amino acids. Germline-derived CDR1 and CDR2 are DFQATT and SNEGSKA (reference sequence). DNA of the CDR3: TGCAGTGCCTACCACGCGGCGGACACGCAGTATTTT. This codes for CSAYHAADTQYF.

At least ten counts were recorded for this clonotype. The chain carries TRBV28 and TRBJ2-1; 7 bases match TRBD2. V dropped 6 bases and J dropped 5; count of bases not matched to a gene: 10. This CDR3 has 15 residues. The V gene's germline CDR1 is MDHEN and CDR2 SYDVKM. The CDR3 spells CASRGAGIRNNEQFF. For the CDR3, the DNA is TGTGCCAGCAGGGGAGCGGGAATTAGGAACAATGAGCAGTTCTTC.

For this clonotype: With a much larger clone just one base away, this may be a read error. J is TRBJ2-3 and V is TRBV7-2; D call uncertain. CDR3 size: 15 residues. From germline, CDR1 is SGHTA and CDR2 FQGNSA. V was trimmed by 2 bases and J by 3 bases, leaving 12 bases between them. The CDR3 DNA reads TGTGCCAGCAGCTTACCCTTAATAGGGACAGATACGCAGTATTTT. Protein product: CASSLPLIGTDTQYF.

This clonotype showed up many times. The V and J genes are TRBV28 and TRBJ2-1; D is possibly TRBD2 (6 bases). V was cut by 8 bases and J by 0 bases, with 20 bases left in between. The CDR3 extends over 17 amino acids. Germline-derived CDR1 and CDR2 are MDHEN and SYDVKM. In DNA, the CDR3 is TGTGCCAGCTCCGGCCCGAGTAGCGGCAGCTCCTACAATGAGCAGTTCTTC. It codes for CASSGPSSGSSYNEQFF. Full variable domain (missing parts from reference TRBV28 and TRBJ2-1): DVKVTQSSRYLVKRTGEKVFLECVQDMDHENMFWYRQDPGLGLRLIYFSYDVKMKEKGDIPEGYSVSREKKERFSLILESASTNQTSMYLCASSGPSSGSSYNEQFFGPGTRLTVL.

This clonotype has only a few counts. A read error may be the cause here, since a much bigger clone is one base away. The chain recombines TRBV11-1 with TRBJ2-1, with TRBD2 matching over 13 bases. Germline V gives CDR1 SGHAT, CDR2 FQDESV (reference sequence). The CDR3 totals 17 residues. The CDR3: CASSFLLTSGRYNEQSF. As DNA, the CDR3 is TGTGCCAGCAGCTTCCTCCTGACTAGCGGGAGGTACAATGAGCAGTCCTTC.

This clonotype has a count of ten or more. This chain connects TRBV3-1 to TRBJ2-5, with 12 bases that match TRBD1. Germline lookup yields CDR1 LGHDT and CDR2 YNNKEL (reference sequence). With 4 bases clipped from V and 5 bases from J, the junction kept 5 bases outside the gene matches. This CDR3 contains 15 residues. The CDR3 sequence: CASSPGTGGAETQYF. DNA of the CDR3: TGTGCCAGCAGCCCGGGGACAGGGGGCGCGGAGACCCAGTACTTC.

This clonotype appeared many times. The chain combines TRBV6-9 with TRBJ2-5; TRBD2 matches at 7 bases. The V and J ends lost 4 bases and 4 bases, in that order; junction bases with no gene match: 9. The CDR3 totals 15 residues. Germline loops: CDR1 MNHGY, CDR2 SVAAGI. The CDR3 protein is CASSSWEGGRETQYF. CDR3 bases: TGTGCCAGCAGTTCGTGGGAGGGTGGTAGAGAGACCCAGTACTTC.

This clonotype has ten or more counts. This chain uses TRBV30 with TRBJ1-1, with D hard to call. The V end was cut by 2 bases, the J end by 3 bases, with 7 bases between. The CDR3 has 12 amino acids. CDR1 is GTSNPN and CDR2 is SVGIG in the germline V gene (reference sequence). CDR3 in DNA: TGTGCCTGGAGTTCGGGGTACACTGAAGCTTTCTTT. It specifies CAWSSGYTEAFF.

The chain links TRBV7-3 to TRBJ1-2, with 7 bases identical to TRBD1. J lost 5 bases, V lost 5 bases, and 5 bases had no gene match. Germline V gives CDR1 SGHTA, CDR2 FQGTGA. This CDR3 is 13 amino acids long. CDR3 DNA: TGTGCCAGCAGCCCCTCAGGGGGTTATGGCTACACCTTC. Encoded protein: CASSPSGGYGYTF.

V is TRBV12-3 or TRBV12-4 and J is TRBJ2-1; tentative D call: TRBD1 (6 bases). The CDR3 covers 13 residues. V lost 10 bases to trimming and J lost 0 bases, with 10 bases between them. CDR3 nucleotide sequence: TGTGCCACCGCGACAGGCTCCTACAATGAGCAGTTCTTC. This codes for CATATGSYNEQFF.

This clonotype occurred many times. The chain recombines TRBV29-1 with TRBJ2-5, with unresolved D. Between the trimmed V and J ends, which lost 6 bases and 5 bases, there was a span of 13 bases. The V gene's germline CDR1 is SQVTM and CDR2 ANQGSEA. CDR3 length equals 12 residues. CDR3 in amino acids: CSVAHLGETQYF. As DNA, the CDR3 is TGCAGCGTCGCCCACCTAGGGGAGACCCAGTACTTC.

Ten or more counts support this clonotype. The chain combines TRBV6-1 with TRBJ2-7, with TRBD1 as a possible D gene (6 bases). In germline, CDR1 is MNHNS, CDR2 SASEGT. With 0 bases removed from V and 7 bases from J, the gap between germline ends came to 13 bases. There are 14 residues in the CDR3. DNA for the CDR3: TGTGCCAGCAGTGAAGCGGCAGGGGTGGGGGAGCAGTACTTC. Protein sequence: CASSEAAGVGEQYF.

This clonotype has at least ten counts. The CDR3 region has the DNA TGTGCCAGCAGGCGGGCGACTAGCGGGATTATAAATGAGCAGTTCTTC. Amino acid sequence: CASRRATSGIINEQFF. The rearrangement links TRBV28 to TRBJ2-1; 11 positions agree with TRBD2. The CDR3 totals 16 residues. V lost 6 bases and J lost 7; bases outside the gene matches: 11. In germline, CDR1 is MDHEN, CDR2 SYDVKM. Using reference TRBV28 and TRBJ2-1 for the parts outside the CDR3, the full variable domain is DVKVTQSSRYLVKRTGEKVFLECVQDMDHENMFWYRQDPGLGLRLIYFSYDVKMKEKGDIPEGYSVSREKKERFSLILESASTNQTSMYLCASRRATSGIINEQFFGPGTRLTVL.

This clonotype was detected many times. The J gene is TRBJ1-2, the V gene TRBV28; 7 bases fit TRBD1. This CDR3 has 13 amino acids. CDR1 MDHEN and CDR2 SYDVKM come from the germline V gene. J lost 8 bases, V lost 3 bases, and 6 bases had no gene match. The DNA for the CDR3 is TGTGCCAGCAGTTTGGGACAGTCGTTCGGCTACACCTTC. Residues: CASSLGQSFGYTF.

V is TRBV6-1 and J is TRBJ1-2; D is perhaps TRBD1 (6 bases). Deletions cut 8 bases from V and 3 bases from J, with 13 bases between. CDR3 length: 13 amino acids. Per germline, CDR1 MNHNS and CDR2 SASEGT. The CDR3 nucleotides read TGTGCCAGCGCCATGGACAGTCACTATGGCTACACCTTC. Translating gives CASAMDSHYGYTF.